The clone carrying this TCR beta chain occurred many times. Antigen: not known. The sample comes from a study of neurological immune-mediated disorders. Study conclusions and caveats: No CDR3 amino acid sequences were shared by expanded clones across subjects, suggesting private repertoires in all groups.

Sorted libraries drew on some 1 million CD4+ or CD8+ T cells. The authors made cDNA by 5'RACE with 10-nucleotide random UMIs. Each sequencing run yielded over 170 million TCR-beta sequences from 15-18 subjects. TCRdb used MiXCR to reprocess the 5' RACE reads, holding one entry per CDR3 protein. This table holds more than 30,000 distinct CDR3 sequences, about 7% found once. The TCR originated in a man aged 50-59 years in good health. Sample: CD4+ T cells from blood.

As DNA, the CDR3 is TGCGCCAGCAGCCCCGGGACTAGCGGGGCCGGGGAGCTGTTTTTT. Encoded protein: CASSPGTSGAGELFF. This chain links TRBV5-1 with TRBJ2-2; 13 bases agree with TRBD2. This CDR3 has 15 residues. The germline CDR1 and CDR2 sequences are SGHRS and YFSETQ. Trimming at V came to 4 bases and at J to 6 bases, leaving 3 bases not matched to a gene.